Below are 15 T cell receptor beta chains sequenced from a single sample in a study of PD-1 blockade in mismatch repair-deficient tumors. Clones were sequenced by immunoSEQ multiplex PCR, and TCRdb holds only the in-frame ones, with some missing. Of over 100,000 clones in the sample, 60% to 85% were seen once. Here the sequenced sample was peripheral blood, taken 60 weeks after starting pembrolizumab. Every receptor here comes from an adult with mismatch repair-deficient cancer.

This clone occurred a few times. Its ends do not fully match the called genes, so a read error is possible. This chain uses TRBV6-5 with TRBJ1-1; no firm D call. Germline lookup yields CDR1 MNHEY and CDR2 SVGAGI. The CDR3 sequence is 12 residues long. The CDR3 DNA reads TGTGCCAGCAGTTACTCCAACAGTGAAGCTTTCTTT. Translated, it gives CASSYSNSEAFF.

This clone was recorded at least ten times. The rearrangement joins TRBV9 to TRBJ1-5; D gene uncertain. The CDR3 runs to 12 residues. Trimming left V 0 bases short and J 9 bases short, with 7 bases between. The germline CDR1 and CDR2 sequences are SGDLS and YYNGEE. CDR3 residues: CASSVEGGPQHF. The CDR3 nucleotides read TGTGCCAGCAGCGTAGAGGGAGGGCCCCAGCATTTT. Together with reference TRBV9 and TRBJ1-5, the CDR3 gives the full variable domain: DSGVTQTPKHLITATGQRVTLRCSPRSGDLSVYWYQQSLDQGLQFLIQYYNGEERAKGNILERFSAQQFPDLHSELNLSSLELGDSALYFCASSVEGGPQHFGDGTRLSIL.

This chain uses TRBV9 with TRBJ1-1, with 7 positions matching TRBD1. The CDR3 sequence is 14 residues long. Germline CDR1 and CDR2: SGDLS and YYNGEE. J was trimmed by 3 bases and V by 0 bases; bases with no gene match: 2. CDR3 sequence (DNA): TGTGCCAGCAGCGTAGTGACAGGGTACACTGAAGCTTTCTTT. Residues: CASSVVTGYTEAFF. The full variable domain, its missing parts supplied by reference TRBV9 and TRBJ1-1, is DSGVTQTPKHLITATGQRVTLRCSPRSGDLSVYWYQQSLDQGLQFLIQYYNGEERAKGNILERFSAQQFPDLHSELNLSSLELGDSALYFCASSVVTGYTEAFFGQGTRLTVV.

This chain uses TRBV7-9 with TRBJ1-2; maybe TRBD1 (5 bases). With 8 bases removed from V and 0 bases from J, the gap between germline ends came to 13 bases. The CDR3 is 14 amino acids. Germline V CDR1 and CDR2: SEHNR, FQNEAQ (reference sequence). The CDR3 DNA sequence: TGTGCCAGCTTGAGGGACGGAGCTAACTATGGCTACACCTTC. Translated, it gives CASLRDGANYGYTF.

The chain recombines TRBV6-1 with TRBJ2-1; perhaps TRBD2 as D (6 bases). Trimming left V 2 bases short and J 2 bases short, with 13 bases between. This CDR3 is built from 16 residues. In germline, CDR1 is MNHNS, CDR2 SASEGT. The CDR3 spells CASSEYSGKAYNEQFF. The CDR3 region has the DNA TGTGCCAGCAGTGAATATAGCGGTAAGGCCTACAATGAGCAGTTCTTC.

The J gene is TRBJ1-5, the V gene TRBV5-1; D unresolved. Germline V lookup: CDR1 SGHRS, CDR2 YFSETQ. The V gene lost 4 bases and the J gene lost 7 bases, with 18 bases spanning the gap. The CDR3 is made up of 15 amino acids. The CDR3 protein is CASSAGPEDGQPQHF. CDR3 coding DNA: TGCGCCAGCAGCGCCGGGCCGGAGGATGGCCAGCCCCAGCATTTT.

The CDR3 spells CASSSGGNQPQHF. CDR3 DNA: TGTGCCAGCAGCTCAGGGGGCAATCAGCCCCAGCATTTT. J is TRBJ1-5 and V is TRBV5-6; D might be TRBD1 (6 bases). Germline-derived CDR1 and CDR2 are SGHDT and YYEEEE. There are 13 residues in the CDR3. Deletions cut 3 bases from V and 2 bases from J, with 6 bases between.

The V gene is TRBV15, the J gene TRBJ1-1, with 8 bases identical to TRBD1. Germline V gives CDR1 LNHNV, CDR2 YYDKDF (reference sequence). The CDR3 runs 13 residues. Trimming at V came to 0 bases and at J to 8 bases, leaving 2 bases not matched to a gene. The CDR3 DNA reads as TGTGCCACCAGCAGAGATAGGGACAGGGAAGCTTTCTTT. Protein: CATSRDRDREAFF.

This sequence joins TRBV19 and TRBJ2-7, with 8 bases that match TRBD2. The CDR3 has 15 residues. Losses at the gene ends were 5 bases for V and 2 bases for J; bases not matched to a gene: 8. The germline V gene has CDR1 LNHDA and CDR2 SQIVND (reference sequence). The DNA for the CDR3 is TGTGCCAGTAGTGTCCAGACTAGCGTGCCCTACGAGCAGTACTTC. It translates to CASSVQTSVPYEQYF. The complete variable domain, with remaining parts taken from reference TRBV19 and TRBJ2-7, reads DGGITQSPKYLFRKEGQNVTLSCEQNLNHDAMYWYRQDPGQGLRLIYYSQIVNDFQKGDIAEGYSVSREKKESFPLTVTSAQKNPTAFYLCASSVQTSVPYEQYFGPGTRLTVT.

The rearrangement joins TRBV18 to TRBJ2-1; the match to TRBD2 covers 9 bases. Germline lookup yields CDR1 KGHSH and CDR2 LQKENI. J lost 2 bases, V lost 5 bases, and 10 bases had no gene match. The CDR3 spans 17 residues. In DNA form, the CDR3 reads TGTGCCAGCTCAACTCCGGTAGCGGGGGCCACCTACAATGAGCAGTTCTTC. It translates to CASSTPVAGATYNEQFF.

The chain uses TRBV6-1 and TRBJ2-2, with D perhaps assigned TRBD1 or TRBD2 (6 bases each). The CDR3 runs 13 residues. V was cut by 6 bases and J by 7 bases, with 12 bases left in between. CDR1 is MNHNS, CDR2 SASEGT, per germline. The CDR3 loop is CASSTRGGGELFF. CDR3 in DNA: TGTGCCAGCAGCACCAGGGGAGGCGGGGAGCTGTTTTTT.

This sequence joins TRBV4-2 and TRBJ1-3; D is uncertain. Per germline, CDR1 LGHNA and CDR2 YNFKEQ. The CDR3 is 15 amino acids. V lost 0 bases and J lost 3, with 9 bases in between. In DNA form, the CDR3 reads TGTGCCAGCAGCCAAGAACTATCCAGTGGAAACACCATATATTTT. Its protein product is CASSQELSSGNTIYF.

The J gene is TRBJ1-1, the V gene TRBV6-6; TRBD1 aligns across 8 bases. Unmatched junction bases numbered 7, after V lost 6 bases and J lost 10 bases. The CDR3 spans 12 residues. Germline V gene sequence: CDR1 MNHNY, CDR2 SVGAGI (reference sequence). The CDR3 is CASSRQGRGAFF. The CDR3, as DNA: TGTGCCAGCAGCCGACAGGGGAGGGGAGCTTTCTTT.

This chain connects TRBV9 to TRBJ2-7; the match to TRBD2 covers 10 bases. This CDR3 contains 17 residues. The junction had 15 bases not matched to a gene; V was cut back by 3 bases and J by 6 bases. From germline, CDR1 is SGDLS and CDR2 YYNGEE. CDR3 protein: CASSDPRASGSLGEQYF. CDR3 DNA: TGTGCCAGCAGCGACCCCAGGGCTAGCGGGAGTTTGGGCGAGCAGTACTTC. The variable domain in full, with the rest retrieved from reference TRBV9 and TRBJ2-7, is DSGVTQTPKHLITATGQRVTLRCSPRSGDLSVYWYQQSLDQGLQFLIQYYNGEERAKGNILERFSAQQFPDLHSELNLSSLELGDSALYFCASSDPRASGSLGEQYFGPGTRLTVT.

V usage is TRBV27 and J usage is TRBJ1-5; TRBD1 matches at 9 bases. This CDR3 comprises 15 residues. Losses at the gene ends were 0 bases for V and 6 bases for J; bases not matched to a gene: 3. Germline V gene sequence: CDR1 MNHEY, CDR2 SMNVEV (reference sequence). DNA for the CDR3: TGTGCCAGCAGTTTATCCCTGACAGGGGGTCAGCCCCAGCATTTT. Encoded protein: CASSLSLTGGQPQHF.